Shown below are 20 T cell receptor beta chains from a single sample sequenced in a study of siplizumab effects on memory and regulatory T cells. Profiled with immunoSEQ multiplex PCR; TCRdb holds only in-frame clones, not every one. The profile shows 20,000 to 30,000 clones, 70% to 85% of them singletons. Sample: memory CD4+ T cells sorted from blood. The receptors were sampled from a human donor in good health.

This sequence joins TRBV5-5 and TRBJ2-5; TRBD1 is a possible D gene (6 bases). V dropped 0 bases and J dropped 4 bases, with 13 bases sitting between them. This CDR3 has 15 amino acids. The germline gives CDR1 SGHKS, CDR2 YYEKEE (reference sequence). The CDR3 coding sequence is TGTGCCAGCAGCTTGGCACCACAGGGACGAGAGACCCAGTACTTC. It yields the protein CASSLAPQGRETQYF.

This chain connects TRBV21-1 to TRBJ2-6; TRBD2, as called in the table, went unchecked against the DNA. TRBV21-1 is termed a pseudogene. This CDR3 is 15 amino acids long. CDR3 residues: CASSKAWERANVLTF. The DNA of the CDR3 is TGTGCCAGCAGCAAAGCCTGGGAGCGGGCCAACGTCCTGACTTTC.

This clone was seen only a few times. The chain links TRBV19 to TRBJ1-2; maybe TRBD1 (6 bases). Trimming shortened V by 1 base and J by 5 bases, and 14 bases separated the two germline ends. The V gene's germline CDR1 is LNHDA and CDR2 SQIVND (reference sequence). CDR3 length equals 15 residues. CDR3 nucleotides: TGTGCCAGTAGTATAGGTTCCAGGGGACGATATGGCTACACCTTC. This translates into CASSIGSRGRYGYTF. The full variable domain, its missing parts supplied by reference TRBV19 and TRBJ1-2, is DGGITQSPKYLFRKEGQNVTLSCEQNLNHDAMYWYRQDPGQGLRLIYYSQIVNDFQKGDIAEGYSVSREKKESFPLTVTSAQKNPTAFYLCASSIGSRGRYGYTFGSGTRLTVV.

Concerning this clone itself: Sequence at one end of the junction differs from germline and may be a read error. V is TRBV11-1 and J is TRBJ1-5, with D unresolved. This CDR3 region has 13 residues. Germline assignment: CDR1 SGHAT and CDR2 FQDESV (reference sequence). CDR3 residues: CASSLVSSQPQHF. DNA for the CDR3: TGTGCCAGCAGCTTAGTTAGCAGTCAGCCCCAGCATTTT.

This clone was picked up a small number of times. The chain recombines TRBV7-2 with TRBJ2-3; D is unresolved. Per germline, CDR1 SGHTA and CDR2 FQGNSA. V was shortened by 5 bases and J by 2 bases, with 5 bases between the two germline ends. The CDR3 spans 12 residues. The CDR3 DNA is TGTGCCAGCAGCGGGGACACAGATACGCAGTATTTT. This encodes CASSGDTDTQYF.

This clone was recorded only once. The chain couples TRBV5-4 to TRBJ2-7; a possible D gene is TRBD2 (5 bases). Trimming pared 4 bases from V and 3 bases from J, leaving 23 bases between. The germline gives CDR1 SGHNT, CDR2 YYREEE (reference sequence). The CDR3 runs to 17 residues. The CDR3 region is CASSNHLRTQRVYEQYF. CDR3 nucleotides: TGTGCCAGCAGCAACCACCTCCGGACTCAACGGGTCTACGAGCAGTACTTC.

CDR3 bases: TGTGCCAGCAGGTGGGACAGGGTCACAGATACGCAGTATTTT. Protein: CASRWDRVTDTQYF. The chain joins TRBV28 to TRBJ2-3, with 9 bases fitting TRBD1. There are 14 residues in the CDR3. The germline gives CDR1 MDHEN, CDR2 SYDVKM. Losses at the gene ends were 6 bases for V and 2 bases for J; bases not matched to a gene: 3.

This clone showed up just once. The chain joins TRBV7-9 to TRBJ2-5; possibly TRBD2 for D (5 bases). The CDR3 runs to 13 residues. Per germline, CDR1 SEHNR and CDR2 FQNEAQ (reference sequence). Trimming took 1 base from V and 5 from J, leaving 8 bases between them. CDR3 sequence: CASSLVGSETQYF. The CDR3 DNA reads TGTGCCAGCAGCTTAGTGGGGAGCGAGACCCAGTACTTC.

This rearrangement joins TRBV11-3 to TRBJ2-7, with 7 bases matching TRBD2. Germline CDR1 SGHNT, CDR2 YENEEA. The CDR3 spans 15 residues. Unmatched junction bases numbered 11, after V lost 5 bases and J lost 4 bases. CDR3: CASSPRLADSYEQYF. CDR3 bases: TGTGCCAGCAGCCCCCGACTAGCCGATAGTTACGAGCAGTACTTC. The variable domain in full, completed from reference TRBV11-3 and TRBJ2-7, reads EAGVVQSPRYKIIEKKQPVAFWCNPISGHNTLYWYLQNLGQGPELLIRYENEEAVDDSQLPKDRFSAERLKGVDSTLKIQPAELGDSAVYLCASSPRLADSYEQYFGPGTRLTVT.

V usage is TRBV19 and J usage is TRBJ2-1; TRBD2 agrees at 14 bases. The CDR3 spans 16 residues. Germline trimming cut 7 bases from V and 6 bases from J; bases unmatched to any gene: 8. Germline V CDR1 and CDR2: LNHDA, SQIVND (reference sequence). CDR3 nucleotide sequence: TGTGCCAGTACACCCCCGGGACTAGCGGGAGTCAATGAGCAGTTCTTC. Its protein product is CASTPPGLAGVNEQFF.

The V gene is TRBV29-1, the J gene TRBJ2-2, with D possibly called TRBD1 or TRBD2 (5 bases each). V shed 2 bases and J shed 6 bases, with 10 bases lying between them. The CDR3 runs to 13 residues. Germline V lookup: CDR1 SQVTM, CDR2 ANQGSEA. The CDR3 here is CSVEPGPSGELFF. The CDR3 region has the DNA TGCAGCGTTGAACCGGGGCCTTCCGGGGAGCTGTTTTTT.

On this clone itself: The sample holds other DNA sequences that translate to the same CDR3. CDR3 residues: CASSLEGGPTSGYTF. The CDR3 DNA sequence: TGCGCCAGCAGCTTGGAAGGGGGACCTACTAGTGGCTACACCTTC. This chain joins TRBV5-1 and TRBJ1-2; possibly TRBD1 for D (6 bases). Germline V gives CDR1 SGHRS, CDR2 YFSETQ. This CDR3 is 15 amino acids long. Trimming stripped 0 bases from V and 7 bases from J, with 16 bases between.

DNA for the CDR3: TGTGCCAGCAGTCCACACACAGATACGCAGTATTTT. Protein sequence: CASSPHTDTQYF. The rearrangement joins TRBV27 to TRBJ2-3; D remains ambiguous. The CDR3 has 12 residues. Between the trimmed V and J ends, which lost 5 bases and 2 bases, there was a span of 5 bases. From germline, CDR1 is MNHEY and CDR2 SMNVEV (reference sequence).

DNA for the CDR3: TGTGCCAGCAGTGCACTGGGAGGAACCAAAAACATTCAGTACTTC. This codes for CASSALGGTKNIQYF. This sequence joins TRBV6-5 and TRBJ2-4, with D perhaps matching TRBD2 (6 bases). Deletions cut 5 bases from V and 2 bases from J, with 13 bases between. CDR1 is MNHEY and CDR2 is SVGAGI in the germline V gene. This CDR3 is built from 15 residues.

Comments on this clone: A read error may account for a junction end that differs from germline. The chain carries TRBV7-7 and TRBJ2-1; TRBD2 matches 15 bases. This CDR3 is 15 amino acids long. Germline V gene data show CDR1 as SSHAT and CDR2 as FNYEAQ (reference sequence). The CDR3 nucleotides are TGTGCTAGCAGCGATGGACTAGCGGGAGGGAATGAGCAGTTCTTC. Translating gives CASSDGLAGGNEQFF.

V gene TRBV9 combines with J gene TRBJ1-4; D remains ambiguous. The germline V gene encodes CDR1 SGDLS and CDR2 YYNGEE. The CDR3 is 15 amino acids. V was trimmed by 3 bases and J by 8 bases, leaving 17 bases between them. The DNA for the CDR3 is TGTGCCAGCAGCGCCCACCACCCCGGCGGCGAAAAACTGTTTTTT. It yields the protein CASSAHHPGGEKLFF.

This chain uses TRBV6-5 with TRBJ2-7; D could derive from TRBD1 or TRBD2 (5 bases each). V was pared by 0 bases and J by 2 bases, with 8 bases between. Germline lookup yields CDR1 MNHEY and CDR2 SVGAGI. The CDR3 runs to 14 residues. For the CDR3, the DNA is TGTGCCAGCAGTTACTCTCGGGGCGCCTACGAGCAGTACTTC. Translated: CASSYSRGAYEQYF.

The CDR3 sequence is CASRRLAGYNEQFF. In DNA form, the CDR3 reads TGTGCCAGCAGACGACTAGCGGGGTACAATGAGCAGTTCTTC. The chain joins TRBV11-3 to TRBJ2-1, with TRBD2 matching 11 bases. This CDR3 comprises 14 residues. CDR1 is SGHNT and CDR2 is YENEEA in the germline V gene. J was trimmed by 4 bases and V by 6 bases; bases with no gene match: 2.

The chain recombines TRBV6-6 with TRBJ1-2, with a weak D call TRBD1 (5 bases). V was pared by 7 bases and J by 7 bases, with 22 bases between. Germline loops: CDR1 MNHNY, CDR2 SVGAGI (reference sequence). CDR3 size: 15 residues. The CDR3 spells CASNNVGGQGFGYTF. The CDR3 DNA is TGTGCCAGCAATAACGTGGGAGGTCAGGGTTTTGGCTACACCTTC.

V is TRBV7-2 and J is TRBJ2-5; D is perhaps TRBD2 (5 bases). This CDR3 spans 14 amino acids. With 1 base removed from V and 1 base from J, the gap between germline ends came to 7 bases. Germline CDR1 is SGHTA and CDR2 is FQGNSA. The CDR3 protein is CASSLDGVQETQYF. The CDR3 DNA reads TGTGCCAGCAGCTTAGACGGGGTCCAAGAGACCCAGTACTTC.